The rows below give T cell receptor beta chains drawn from one sample of a study of shared clonotypes between healthy human individuals. TCRdb's table, derived via immunoSEQ multiplex PCR, lists solely in-frame clones and lacks some. The sample contains 2 million to 3 million clones, approximately 94% of which appear only once. The specimen sequenced was naive CD4+ T cells from PBMCs. These receptors were obtained from a man younger than 30 in good health. Some clones in this sample may be carry-over from other donors' samples. Each CDR3 is given with its conserved first and last residue. The D gene is left open where the match is weak. Some rows mark clone size as missing; the rest say once, few, many or name a class of expanded clone.

j_call	d_call	clone_size	v_call	cdr3_aa	cdr3_nt
TRBJ2-1	.	.	TRBV28	CASSFGGVSYNEQFF	TGTGCCAGCAGTTTCGGGGGAGTATCCTACAATGAGCAGTTCTTC
TRBJ2-7	.	.	TRBV5-1	CASSLAGGEQYF	TGCGCCAGCAGCTTGGCAGGGGGGGAGCAGTACTTC
TRBJ1-4	.	once	TRBV9	CASSEDITNEKLFF	TGTGCCAGCAGCGAGGACATAACTAATGAAAAACTGTTTTTT
TRBJ2-3	TRBD2	.	TRBV5-1	CASSPGGGTTDTQYF	TGCGCCAGCAGCCCCGGGGGGGGTACCACAGATACGCAGTATTTT
TRBJ1-5	TRBD1	.	TRBV10-3	CAISDPGQGLNSNQPQHF	TGTGCCATCAGTGACCCCGGACAGGGCCTAAATAGCAATCAGCCCCAGCATTTT
TRBJ2-6	.	few	TRBV27	CASSLWASGANVLTF	TGTGCCAGCAGTTTATGGGCCTCTGGGGCCAACGTCCTGACTTTC
TRBJ2-2	TRBD2	.	TRBV9	CASSPGGTSGRAAGELFF	TGTGCCAGCAGCCCTGGAGGGACTAGCGGGAGGGCTGCCGGGGAGCTGTTTTTT
TRBJ1-1	.	few	TRBV10-2	CASTGQPNTEAFF	TGCGCCAGCACTGGACAGCCTAACACTGAAGCTTTCTTT
TRBJ1-4	.	once	TRBV5-6	CASSFGQGKLFF	TGTGCCAGCAGCTTTGGGCAGGGAAAACTGTTTTTT
TRBJ2-2	.	.	TRBV9	CASSVGEGTTNTGELFF	TGTGCCAGCAGCGTAGGGGAGGGGACAACTAACACCGGGGAGCTGTTTTTT
TRBJ1-3	.	.	TRBV25-1	CASSPTRSARNTIYF	TGTGCCAGCAGCCCCACCCGTTCCGCTAGAAACACCATATATTTT
TRBJ2-7	.	.	TRBV18	CASSLEENYEQYF	TGTGCCAGCTCACTCGAGGAAAACTACGAGCAGTACTTC
TRBJ2-1	.	.	TRBV7-2	CASSRSGLAYGEQFF	TGTGCCAGCAGCCGCTCGGGACTGGCCTATGGTGAGCAGTTCTTC
TRBJ2-3	TRBD2	.	TRBV5-1	CASSLSSGRTDTQYF	TGCGCCAGCAGCTTATCTAGCGGGAGAACAGATACGCAGTATTTT
TRBJ2-1	.	.	TRBV18	CASSPTGSSYNEQFF	TGTGCCAGCTCACCAACAGGGAGCTCCTACAATGAGCAGTTCTTC
TRBJ1-2	.	.	TRBV30	CAWVTRRGYTF	TGTGCCTGGGTTACTCGGAGGGGCTACACCTTC
TRBJ2-1	TRBD1	.	TRBV4-1	CASSFAGTGGLSSYNEQFF	TGCGCCAGCAGCTTCGCCGGGACAGGGGGCCTCAGCTCCTACAATGAGCAGTTCTTC
TRBJ1-2	.	.	TRBV28	CASSLAAYGYTF	TGTGCCAGCAGTCTGGCCGCCTATGGCTACACCTTC
TRBJ2-2	.	.	TRBV30	CAWSVYVPTGELFF	TGTGCCTGGAGTGTCTACGTCCCAACCGGGGAGCTGTTTTTT
TRBJ2-1	TRBD2	.	TRBV6-5	CASSPPGLAYNEQFF	TGTGCCAGCAGCCCTCCCGGACTAGCTTACAATGAGCAGTTCTTC
TRBJ2-5	.	once	TRBV6-5	CASSYSMNQETQYF	TGTGCCAGCAGTTACTCGATGAACCAAGAGACCCAGTACTTC
TRBJ1-3	.	once	TRBV6-1	CASSELGPPRGGNTIYF	TGTGCCAGCAGTGAATTGGGACCGCCGAGAGGAGGAAACACCATATATTTT
TRBJ1-1	TRBD1	.	TRBV7-9	CASSQKTRQGLNTEAFF	TGTGCCAGCAGCCAGAAAACCAGACAGGGCTTGAACACTGAAGCTTTCTTT
TRBJ1-1	.	.	TRBV5-6	CASSLRTEAFF	TGTGCCAGCAGCTTGAGAACCGAAGCTTTCTTT
TRBJ2-1	.	.	TRBV28	CASSLGGSRYNEQFF	TGTGCCAGCAGTTTAGGAGGGTCAAGATACAATGAGCAGTTCTTC
TRBJ1-1	.	few	TRBV9	CASSVGGVGTEAFF	TGTGCCAGCAGCGTAGGTGGCGTTGGGACTGAAGCTTTCTTT
TRBJ2-7	.	.	TRBV18	CASLDEGAYEQYF	TGTGCCAGCTTAGACGAGGGCGCCTACGAGCAGTACTTC
TRBJ1-1	.	.	TRBV7-3	CASSPGLGTEAFF	TGTGCCAGCAGCCCAGGGCTGGGCACTGAAGCTTTCTTT
TRBJ1-5	.	.	TRBV19	CASKREGGAGQPQHF	TGTGCCAGTAAAAGGGAGGGGGGGGCAGGTCAGCCCCAGCATTTT
TRBJ2-1	.	.	TRBV18	CASSPTQIRANEQFF	TGTGCCAGCTCACCCACTCAAATCAGGGCGAATGAGCAGTTCTTC
TRBJ2-2	.	.	TRBV6-6	CASSYPSLISTGELFF	TGTGCCAGCAGTTACCCTTCCCTGATTAGCACCGGGGAGCTGTTTTTT
TRBJ1-2	.	.	TRBV28	CASSLPGRGYTF	TGTGCCAGCAGTTTACCGGGGAGAGGCTACACCTTC
TRBJ1-2	TRBD1	.	TRBV2	CAIPTGRDYGYTF	TGTGCCATCCCGACAGGGCGGGACTATGGCTACACCTTC
TRBJ2-1	TRBD2	once	TRBV7-9	CASSLRGKAGDRDEQFF	TGTGCCAGCAGCTTAAGGGGGAAAGCGGGAGATCGAGATGAGCAGTTCTTC
TRBJ2-2	TRBD1	.	TRBV5-1	CASTTGANTGELFF	TGCGCCAGCACAACAGGGGCGAACACCGGGGAGCTGTTTTTT
TRBJ2-7	TRBD2	.	TRBV5-4	CASSRPTTLASHEQYF	TGTGCCAGCAGCCGACCAACCACACTAGCGAGCCACGAGCAGTACTTC
TRBJ1-6	.	.	TRBV18	CASSSTGGNDSPLHF	TGTGCCAGCTCCTCCACAGGAGGCAATGATTCACCCCTCCACTTT
TRBJ2-2	TRBD2	.	TRBV5-1	CASSLSGTNTGELFF	TGCGCCAGCAGTCTCAGCGGGACGAACACCGGGGAGCTGTTTTTT
TRBJ2-4	.	once	TRBV19	CASSIGPPGTTKNIQYF	TGTGCCAGTAGTATAGGGCCCCCGGGTACGACCAAAAACATTCAGTACTTC
TRBJ2-7	.	.	TRBV1	CTSSQQQHPDRWGF	TGCACCAGCAGCCAACAGCAACACCCCGACAGGTGGGGGTTC
TRBJ1-5	.	.	TRBV19	CASSPTSGPAWPQHF	TGTGCCAGTAGTCCTACGTCCGGGCCCGCTTGGCCCCAGCATTTT
TRBJ1-5	TRBD1	.	TRBV9	CASSAQGAGQPQHF	TGTGCCAGCAGCGCTCAGGGGGCTGGTCAGCCCCAGCATTTT
TRBJ2-1	TRBD2	.	TRBV6-1	CASSEQGTSGNEQFF	TGTGCCAGCAGTGAACAGGGGACTAGCGGCAATGAGCAGTTCTTC
TRBJ2-3	.	.	TRBV7-2	CASRLRVVIDTQYF	TGTGCCAGCAGGTTGCGCGTTGTGATAGATACGCAGTATTTT
TRBJ1-4	.	.	TRBV7-2	CASSRAPGFNEKLFF	TGTGCCAGCAGTCGAGCTCCGGGGTTTAATGAAAAACTGTTTTTT
TRBJ1-1	.	.	TRBV15	CATSREWSGNTEAFF	TGTGCCACCAGCAGAGAGTGGTCAGGGAACACTGAAGCTTTCTTT
TRBJ2-7	TRBD1	.	TRBV5-1	CASSPGQGSYEQYF	TGCGCCAGCAGCCCAGGACAGGGCTCCTACGAGCAGTACTTC
TRBJ2-6	.	.	TRBV5-5	CASSPIRATGANVLTF	TGTGCCAGCAGCCCGATTAGGGCAACTGGGGCCAACGTCCTGACTTTC
TRBJ2-3	.	.	TRBV12-1	CASSYTADIGDTQYF	TGTGCCAGCAGCTACACTGCCGATATCGGAGATACGCAGTATTTT